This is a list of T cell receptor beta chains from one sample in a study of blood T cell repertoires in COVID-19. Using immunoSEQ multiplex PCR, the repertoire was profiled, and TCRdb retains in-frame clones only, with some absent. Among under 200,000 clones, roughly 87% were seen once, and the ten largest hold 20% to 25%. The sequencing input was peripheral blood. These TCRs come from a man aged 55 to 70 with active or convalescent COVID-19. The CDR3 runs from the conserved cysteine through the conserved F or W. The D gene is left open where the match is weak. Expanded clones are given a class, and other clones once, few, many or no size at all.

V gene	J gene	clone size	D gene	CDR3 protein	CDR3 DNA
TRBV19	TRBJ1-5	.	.	CASRPGGMVQPQHF	TGTGCCAGTAGACCGGGGGGGATGGTCCAGCCCCAGCATTTT
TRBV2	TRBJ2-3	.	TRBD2	CASSSGTSADTQYF	TGTGCCAGCAGTTCCGGGACTAGCGCAGATACGCAGTATTTT
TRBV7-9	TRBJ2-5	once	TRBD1	CASSLVQGKETQYF	TGTGCCAGCAGCTTAGTACAGGGGAAAGAGACCCAGTACTTC
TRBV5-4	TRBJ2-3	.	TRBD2	CASSSAGGHTDTQYF	TGTGCCAGCAGCTCAGCGGGGGGACACACAGATACGCAGTATTTT
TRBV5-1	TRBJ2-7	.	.	CASSPTVYPPHEQYF	TGCGCCAGCAGCCCGACAGTCTACCCCCCCCACGAGCAGTACTTC
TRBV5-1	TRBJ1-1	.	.	CASSLEGARTEAFF	TGCGCCAGCAGCTTAGAGGGCGCGAGAACTGAAGCTTTCTTT
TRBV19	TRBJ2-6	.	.	CASSVDRSGANVLTF	TGTGCCAGTAGTGTCGACAGGTCTGGGGCCAACGTCCTGACTTTC
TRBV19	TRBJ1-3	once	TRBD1	CASSISGTAGNTIYF	TGTGCCAGTAGTATATCCGGGACAGCTGGAAACACCATATATTTT
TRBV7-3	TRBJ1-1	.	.	CASSLIPGSDTEAFF	TGTGCCAGCAGCTTAATACCAGGGTCTGACACTGAAGCTTTCTTT
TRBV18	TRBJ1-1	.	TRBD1	CASSRQGINTEAFF	TGTGCCAGCTCACGACAGGGAATCAACACTGAAGCTTTCTTT
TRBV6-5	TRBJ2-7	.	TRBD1	CASSSRDRVGYEQYF	TGTGCCAGCAGTTCCCGGGACAGGGTAGGCTACGAGCAGTACTTC
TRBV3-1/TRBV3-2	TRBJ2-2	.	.	CASSQDGQGKRAGELFF	TGTGCCAGCAGCCAAGACGGCCAGGGAAAAAGGGCCGGGGAGCTGTTTTTT
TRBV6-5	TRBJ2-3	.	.	CASRSGGAGDTQYF	TGTGCCAGCAGAAGTGGGGGGGCAGGAGATACGCAGTATTTT
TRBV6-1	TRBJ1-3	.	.	CASSEAHLGGSLTGNTIYF	TGTGCCAGCAGTGAAGCCCACTTGGGGGGTTCTTTAACTGGAAACACCATATATTTT
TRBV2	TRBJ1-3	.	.	CASSEREGNTIYF	TGTGCCAGCAGTGAAAGGGAGGGAAACACCATATATTTT
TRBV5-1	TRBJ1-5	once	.	CASSLTGSSNQPQHF	TGCGCCAGCAGCTTGACAGGGAGTAGCAATCAGCCCCAGCATTTT
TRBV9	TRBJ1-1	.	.	CASSPGANAEAFF	TGTGCCAGCAGCCCGGGTGCAAACGCTGAAGCTTTCTTT
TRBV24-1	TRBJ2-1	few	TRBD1	CATSDLGTGKGNEQFF	TGTGCCACCAGTGATTTGGGGACAGGGAAGGGAAATGAGCAGTTCTTC
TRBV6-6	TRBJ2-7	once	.	CASSYSTPTGPYEQYF	TGTGCCAGCAGTTACTCCACCCCTACAGGACCCTACGAGCAGTACTTC
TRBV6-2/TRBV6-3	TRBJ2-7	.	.	CASSYLVSNEQYF	TGTGCCAGCAGTTACTTAGTTTCTAACGAGCAGTACTTC
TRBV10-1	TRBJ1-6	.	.	CASSVTSDSPLHF	TGCGCCAGCAGTGTAACGTCGGATTCACCCCTCCACTTT
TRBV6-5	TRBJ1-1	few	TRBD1	CAKPGQGARGTEAFF	TGTGCCAAACCGGGACAGGGGGCTCGAGGCACTGAAGCTTTCTTT
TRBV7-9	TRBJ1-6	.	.	CASSLASSYNSPLHF	TGTGCCAGCAGCTTAGCCAGCTCCTATAATTCACCCCTCCACTTT